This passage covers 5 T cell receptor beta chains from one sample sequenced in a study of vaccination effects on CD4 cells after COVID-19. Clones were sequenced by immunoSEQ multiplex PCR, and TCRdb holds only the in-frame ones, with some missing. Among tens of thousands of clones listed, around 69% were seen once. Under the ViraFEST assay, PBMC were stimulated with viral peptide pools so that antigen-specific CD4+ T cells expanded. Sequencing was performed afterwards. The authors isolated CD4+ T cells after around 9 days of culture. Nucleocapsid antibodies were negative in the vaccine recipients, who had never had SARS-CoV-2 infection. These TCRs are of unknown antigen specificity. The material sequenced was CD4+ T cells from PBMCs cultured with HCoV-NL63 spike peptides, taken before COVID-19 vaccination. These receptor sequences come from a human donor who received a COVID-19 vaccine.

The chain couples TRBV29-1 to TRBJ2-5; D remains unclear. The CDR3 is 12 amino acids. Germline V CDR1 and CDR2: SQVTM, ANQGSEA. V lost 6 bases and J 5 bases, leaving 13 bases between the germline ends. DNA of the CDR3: TGCAGCGTCGTAAGCGCCTCGGAGACCCAGTACTTC. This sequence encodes CSVVSASETQYF.

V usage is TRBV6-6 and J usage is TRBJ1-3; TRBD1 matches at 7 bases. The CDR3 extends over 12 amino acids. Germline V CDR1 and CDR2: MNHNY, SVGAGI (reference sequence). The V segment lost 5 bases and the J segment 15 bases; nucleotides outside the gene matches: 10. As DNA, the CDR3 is TGTGCCAGCAGTCGAAGGGACAGCCCTTCATATTTT. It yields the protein CASSRRDSPSYF.

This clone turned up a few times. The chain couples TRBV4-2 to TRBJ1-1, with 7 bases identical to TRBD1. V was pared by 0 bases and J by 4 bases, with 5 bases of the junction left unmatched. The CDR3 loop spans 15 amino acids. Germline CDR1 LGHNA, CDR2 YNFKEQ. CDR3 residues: CASSQEGQLLTEAFF. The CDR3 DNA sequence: TGTGCCAGCAGCCAAGAGGGACAGCTCCTCACTGAAGCTTTCTTT.

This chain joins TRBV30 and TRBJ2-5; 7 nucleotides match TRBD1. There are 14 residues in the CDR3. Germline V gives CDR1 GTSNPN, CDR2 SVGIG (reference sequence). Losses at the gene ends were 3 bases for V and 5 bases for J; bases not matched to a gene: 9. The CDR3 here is CAWSPLQGFETQYF. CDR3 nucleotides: TGTGCCTGGAGCCCTTTACAGGGGTTTGAGACCCAGTACTTC. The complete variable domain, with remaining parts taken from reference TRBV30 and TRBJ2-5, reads SQTIHQWPATLVQPVGSPLSLECTVEGTSNPNLYWYRQAAGRGLQLLFYSVGIGQISSEVPQNLSASRPQDRQFILSSKKLLLSDSGFYLCAWSPLQGFETQYFGPGTRLLVL.

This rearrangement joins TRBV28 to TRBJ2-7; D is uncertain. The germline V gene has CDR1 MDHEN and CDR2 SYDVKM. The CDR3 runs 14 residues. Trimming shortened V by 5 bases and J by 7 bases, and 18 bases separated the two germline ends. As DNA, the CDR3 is TGTGCCAGCAGTCCTGTACGGAGCCTTGGGGAGCAGTACGTC. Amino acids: CASSPVRSLGEQYV.